The 21 T cell receptor beta chains in this list originate from one sample, sequenced in a study of cytomegalovirus exposure and HLA in healthy donors. The PCR used 60 Vbeta and 13 Jbeta primers. Clones were sequenced by immunoSEQ multiplex PCR, and TCRdb holds only the in-frame ones, with some missing. The table records around 150,000 clones, roughly 9% of them present only once. The sample taken for sequencing was PBMCs. These receptors were taken from a woman aged 40 to 50 in good health and CMV-seropositive.

The gene calls are TRBV5-6 and TRBJ1-5, with TRBD1 matching 9 bases. Germline V gene sequence: CDR1 SGHDT, CDR2 YYEEEE. Unmatched junction bases numbered 7, after V lost 4 bases and J lost 2 bases. The CDR3 is made up of 16 amino acids. The CDR3 sequence is CASSAGDRVGNQPQHF. The CDR3 DNA reads as TGTGCCAGCAGCGCCGGGGACAGGGTTGGCAATCAGCCCCAGCATTTT.

This clone came up a few times. V is TRBV27 and J is TRBJ1-1; 8 bases are shared with TRBD1. The germline V gene encodes CDR1 MNHEY and CDR2 SMNVEV (reference sequence). The CDR3 is made up of 16 amino acids. V dropped 0 bases and J dropped 2; count of bases not matched to a gene: 5. Here the CDR3 DNA reads TGTGCCAGCAGTTTATCACCAGGGGGCGTCAACACTGAAGCTTTCTTT. Translated: CASSLSPGGVNTEAFF.

In its sample, this clone was seen a few times. This sequence joins TRBV9 and TRBJ2-5; TRBD2 aligns across 12 bases. Germline V lookup: CDR1 SGDLS, CDR2 YYNGEE. V trimming: 3 bases; J trimming: 2 bases; junction bases outside the gene matches: 5. CDR3 length: 16 residues. CDR3 DNA sequence: TGTGCCAGCAGCGGGGGGACTAGCGGGTTACAAGAGACCCAGTACTTC. Its translation: CASSGGTSGLQETQYF. Based on the CDR3 plus reference TRBV9 and TRBJ2-5, the full variable domain is DSGVTQTPKHLITATGQRVTLRCSPRSGDLSVYWYQQSLDQGLQFLIQYYNGEERAKGNILERFSAQQFPDLHSELNLSSLELGDSALYFCASSGGTSGLQETQYFGPGTRLLVL.

This clone was seen only a few times. V gene TRBV6-1 combines with J gene TRBJ1-1; D might be TRBD1 (6 bases). This CDR3 comprises 14 residues. Germline CDR1 reads MNHNS; CDR2 reads SASEGT. With 4 bases removed from V and 4 bases from J, the gap between germline ends came to 13 bases. The CDR3 DNA sequence: TGTGCCAGCAGTGTGACAGGCTGGGGCACTGAAGCTTTCTTT. This gives the protein CASSVTGWGTEAFF.

This chain uses TRBV7-2 with TRBJ1-2, with D maybe TRBD1 (5 bases). V dropped 8 bases and J dropped 4 bases, with 20 bases sitting between them. The CDR3 sequence is 15 residues long. Germline-derived CDR1 and CDR2 are SGHTA and FQGNSA. The CDR3 DNA follows: TGTGCCAGCTTCCCGAGGACACCGCTAACCTATGGCTACACCTTC. This codes for CASFPRTPLTYGYTF.

There are a few counts of this clone. This chain uses TRBV2 with TRBJ2-7; D is uncertain. The germline CDR1 and CDR2 sequences are SNHLY and FYNNEI. The CDR3 has 13 amino acids. Trimming stripped 4 bases from V and 6 bases from J, with 13 bases between. CDR3 in amino acids: CASSASTTVEQYF. The CDR3 coding sequence is TGTGCCAGCAGTGCATCTACTACGGTCGAGCAGTACTTC. The full variable domain, completed using reference TRBV2 and TRBJ2-7, is EPEVTQTPSHQVTQMGQEVILRCVPISNHLYFYWYRQILGQKVEFLVSFYNNEISEKSEIFDDQFSVERPDGSNFTLKIRSTKLEDSAMYFCASSASTTVEQYFGPGTRLTVT.

The chain combines TRBV18 with TRBJ2-3; no definite D call. The CDR3 is made up of 11 amino acids. V was pared by 4 bases and J by 5 bases, with 4 bases between. Germline loops: CDR1 KGHSH, CDR2 LQKENI. CDR3 in amino acids: CASSLQDTQYF. The DNA of the CDR3 is TGTGCCAGCTCACTTCAAGATACGCAGTATTTT.

This clone was observed a few times. The V call is TRBV2, the J call TRBJ1-1; a weak D match, TRBD1 (6 bases). The V end lost 6 bases, the J end lost 11 bases, and 22 bases lay between the germline ends. CDR1 is SNHLY and CDR2 is FYNNEI in the germline V gene. This CDR3 has 14 residues. The CDR3 here is CASSPNRDPLAAFF. CDR3 nucleotide sequence: TGTGCCAGCAGCCCCAACAGGGATCCTCTTGCGGCTTTCTTT.

The V call is TRBV5-1, the J call TRBJ1-4; no firm D call. Trimming stripped 0 bases from V and 8 bases from J, with 11 bases between. Germline loops: CDR1 SGHRS, CDR2 YFSETQ. This CDR3 spans 14 amino acids. The CDR3: CASSLASAGEKLFF. CDR3 bases: TGCGCCAGCAGCTTGGCTTCTGCGGGCGAAAAACTGTTTTTT.

The V gene is TRBV2, the J gene TRBJ1-5; the match to TRBD1 covers 10 bases. Germline V gene sequence: CDR1 SNHLY, CDR2 FYNNEI. V shed 6 bases, J shed 6 bases, and the junction held 11 bases outside the gene matches. The CDR3 is 16 amino acids. The CDR3 region has the DNA TGTGCCAGCAGCGACCCCACCGGACAGGGGGGTCAGCCCCAGCATTTT. Translation: CASSDPTGQGGQPQHF.

The chain combines TRBV4-1 with TRBJ2-3; TRBD2 matches at 12 bases. The CDR3 has 19 residues. The germline gives CDR1 MGHRA, CDR2 YSYEKL. J gave up 3 bases and V 6 bases, and 16 bases lay outside the gene matches. The CDR3 spells CASRPWWLAGGEGTDTQYF. As DNA, the CDR3 is TGCGCCAGCAGGCCCTGGTGGCTAGCGGGGGGGGAAGGTACAGATACGCAGTATTTT.

The chain has TRBV5-1 and TRBJ1-6; 8 bases fit TRBD1. CDR1 is SGHRS, CDR2 YFSETQ, per germline. Trimming took 3 bases from V and 8 from J; bases not matched to a gene: 4. The CDR3 has 14 amino acids. CDR3 residues: CASSSGQGDSPLHF. CDR3 in DNA: TGCGCCAGCAGCTCCGGACAGGGTGATTCACCCCTCCACTTT. Complete variable domain (other parts from reference TRBV5-1 and TRBJ1-6): KAGVTQTPRYLIKTRGQQVTLSCSPISGHRSVSWYQQTPGQGLQFLFEYFSETQRNKGNFPGRFSGRQFSNSRSEMNVSTLELGDSALYLCASSSGQGDSPLHFGNGTRLTVT.

The rearrangement uses TRBV19 and TRBJ1-1, with D uncertain. Germline-derived CDR1 and CDR2 are LNHDA and SQIVND (reference sequence). Trimming took 4 bases from V and 1 from J, leaving 10 bases between them. CDR3 size: 14 residues. Here the CDR3 DNA reads TGTGCCAGTAGTACTCAGGCAACGAACACTGAAGCTTTCTTT. The encoded protein is CASSTQATNTEAFF.

This rearrangement joins TRBV7-2 to TRBJ2-5; 11 nucleotides line up with TRBD2. This CDR3 spans 17 amino acids. Germline values: CDR1 SGHTA, CDR2 FQGNSA. The ends lost 1 base at V and 7 bases at J; junction bases unmatched: 11. CDR3 sequence reads: CASSLDPSGGIRGTQYF. The CDR3 DNA follows: TGTGCCAGCAGCTTAGACCCTAGCGGGGGGATACGGGGGACCCAGTACTTC.

V gene TRBV6-1 combines with J gene TRBJ1-4; D not certain. Germline V CDR1 and CDR2: MNHNS, SASEGT. With 4 bases removed from V and 4 bases from J, the gap between germline ends came to 10 bases. The CDR3 spans 14 residues. The CDR3 nucleotides read TGTGCCAGCAGTGTAGCCGGGTTTAATGAAAAACTGTTTTTT. Translating it yields CASSVAGFNEKLFF.

This clone occurred a few times. The rearrangement joins TRBV5-6 to TRBJ1-1; D possibly corresponds to TRBD1 (6 bases). This CDR3 is built from 16 residues. V shed 3 bases and J shed 1 base, with 16 bases lying between them. Germline V gene lookup returns CDR1 SGHDT and CDR2 YYEEEE. As DNA, the CDR3 is TGTGCCAGCAGCTCCTTACTACTGACAGGGAACACTGAAGCTTTCTTT. This translates into CASSSLLLTGNTEAFF.

The J gene is TRBJ2-6, the V gene TRBV27, with 8 bases fitting TRBD1. The germline gives CDR1 MNHEY, CDR2 SMNVEV (reference sequence). V gave up 5 bases and J gave up 0 bases; unmatched junction bases: 6. The CDR3 has 17 residues. CDR3 sequence reads: CASSLGQGLSGANVLTF. For the CDR3, the DNA is TGTGCCAGCAGTCTCGGACAGGGACTCTCTGGGGCCAACGTCCTGACTTTC.

The gene calls are TRBV7-2 and TRBJ2-2; D gene unclear. Germline V gene sequence: CDR1 SGHTA, CDR2 FQGNSA. This CDR3 spans 14 amino acids. V lost 2 bases to trimming and J lost 1 base, with 5 bases between them. The CDR3 region is CASSLSRNTGELFF. The CDR3 coding sequence is TGTGCCAGCAGCTTAAGTAGGAACACCGGGGAGCTGTTTTTT.

CDR3 coding DNA: TGTGCCAGCGGGTTAGACTCAAACTCCTACGAGCAGTACTTC. Amino acid sequence: CASGLDSNSYEQYF. V is TRBV27 and J is TRBJ2-7; D remains unclear. Trimming removed 8 bases from V and 0 bases from J, with 14 bases in between. This CDR3 region has 14 residues. In germline, CDR1 is MNHEY, CDR2 SMNVEV (reference sequence).

Notes on this clone: Different DNA sequences within this sample yield the same CDR3. The chain employs TRBV4-3 and TRBJ2-1; D ambiguous. V dropped 1 base and J dropped 4 bases, with 5 bases sitting between them. Germline CDR1 and CDR2: LGHNA and YSLEER. The CDR3 has 13 amino acids. The CDR3 here is CASSQAFYNEQFF. The CDR3 DNA reads as TGCGCCAGCAGCCAAGCATTTTACAATGAGCAGTTCTTC.

Remarks on this clone: Since no conserved phenylalanine or tryptophan closes the CDR3, a read error is the likely cause. The DNA is omitted, as the CDR3 cannot be located on it reliably, and the CDR3 follows TCRdb's listing. The CDR3 reads CASSYSSP. The chain carries TRBV6-5 and TRBJ2-7; the tabulated D call, TRBD2, remains unverified against the DNA. In germline, CDR1 is MNHEY, CDR2 SVGAGI. With termini counted, the CDR3 has 8 amino acids.